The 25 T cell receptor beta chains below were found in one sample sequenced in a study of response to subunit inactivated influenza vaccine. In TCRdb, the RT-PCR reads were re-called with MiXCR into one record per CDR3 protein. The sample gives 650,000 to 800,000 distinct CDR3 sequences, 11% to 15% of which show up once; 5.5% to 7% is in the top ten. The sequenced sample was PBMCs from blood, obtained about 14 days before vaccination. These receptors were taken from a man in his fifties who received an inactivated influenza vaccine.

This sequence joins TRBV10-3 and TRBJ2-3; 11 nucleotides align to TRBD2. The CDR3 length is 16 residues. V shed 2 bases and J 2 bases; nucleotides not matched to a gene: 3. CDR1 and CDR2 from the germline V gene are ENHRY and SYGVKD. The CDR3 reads CAISETSGGITDTQYF. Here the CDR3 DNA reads TGTGCCATCAGTGAGACTAGCGGGGGAATCACAGATACGCAGTATTTT.

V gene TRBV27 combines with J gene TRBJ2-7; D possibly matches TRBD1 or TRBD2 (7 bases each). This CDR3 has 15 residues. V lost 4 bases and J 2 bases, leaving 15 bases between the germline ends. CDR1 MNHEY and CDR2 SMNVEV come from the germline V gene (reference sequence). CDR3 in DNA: TGTGCCAGCAGTTCTAGGCAGGGGGGGACCTACGAGCAGTACTTC. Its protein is CASSSRQGGTYEQYF.

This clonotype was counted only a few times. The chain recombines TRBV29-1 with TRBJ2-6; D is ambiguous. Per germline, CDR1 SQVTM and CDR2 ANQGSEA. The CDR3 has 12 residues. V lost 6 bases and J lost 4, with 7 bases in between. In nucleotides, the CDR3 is TGCAGCGTGTCCCAGGGGGCCAACGTCCTGACTTTC. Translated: CSVSQGANVLTF.

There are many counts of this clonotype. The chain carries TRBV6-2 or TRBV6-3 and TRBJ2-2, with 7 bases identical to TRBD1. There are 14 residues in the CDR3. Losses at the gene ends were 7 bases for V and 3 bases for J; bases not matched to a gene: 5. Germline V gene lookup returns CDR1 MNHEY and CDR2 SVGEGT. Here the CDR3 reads CASNRQGHTGELFF. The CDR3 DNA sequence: TGTGCCAGCAATAGACAGGGTCACACCGGGGAGCTGTTTTTT.

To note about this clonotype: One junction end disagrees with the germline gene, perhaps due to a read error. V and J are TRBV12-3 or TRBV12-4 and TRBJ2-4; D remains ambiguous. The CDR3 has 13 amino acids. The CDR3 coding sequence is TGTGCCAGCTCGGAATTAGCCAAAAACATTAAGTACTTC. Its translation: CASSELAKNIKYF.

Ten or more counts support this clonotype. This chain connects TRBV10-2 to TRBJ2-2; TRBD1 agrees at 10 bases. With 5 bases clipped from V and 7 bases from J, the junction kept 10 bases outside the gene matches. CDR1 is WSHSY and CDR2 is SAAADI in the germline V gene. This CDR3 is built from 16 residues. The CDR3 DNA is TGCGCCAGCAGTACCCCGGGACAGGGGTTGGGCGGGGAGCTGTTTTTT. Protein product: CASSTPGQGLGGELFF.

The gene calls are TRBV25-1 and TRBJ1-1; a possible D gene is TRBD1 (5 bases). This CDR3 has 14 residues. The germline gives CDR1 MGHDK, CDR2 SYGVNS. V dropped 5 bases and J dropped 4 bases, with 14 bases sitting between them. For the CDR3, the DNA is TGTGCCAGCAGTCCAGGGATGCTGGGCACTGAAGCTTTCTTT. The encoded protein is CASSPGMLGTEAFF. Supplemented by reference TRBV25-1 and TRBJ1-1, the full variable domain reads EADIYQTPRYLVIGTGKKITLECSQTMGHDKMYWYQQDPGMELHLIHYSYGVNSTEKGDLSSESTVSRIRTEHFPLTLESARPSHTSQYLCASSPGMLGTEAFFGQGTRLTVV.

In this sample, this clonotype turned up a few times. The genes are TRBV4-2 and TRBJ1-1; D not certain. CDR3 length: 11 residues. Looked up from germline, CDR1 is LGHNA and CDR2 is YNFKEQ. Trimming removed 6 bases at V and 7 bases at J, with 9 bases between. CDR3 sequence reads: CASRKEDEAFF. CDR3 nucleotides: TGTGCCAGCAGGAAGGAGGATGAAGCTTTCTTT.

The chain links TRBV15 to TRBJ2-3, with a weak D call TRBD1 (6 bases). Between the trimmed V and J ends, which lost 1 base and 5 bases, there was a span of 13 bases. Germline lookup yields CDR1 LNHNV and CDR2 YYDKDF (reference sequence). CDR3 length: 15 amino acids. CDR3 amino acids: CATSRVPTGGDTQYF. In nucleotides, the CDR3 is TGTGCCACCAGCAGAGTCCCGACAGGAGGAGATACGCAGTATTTT.

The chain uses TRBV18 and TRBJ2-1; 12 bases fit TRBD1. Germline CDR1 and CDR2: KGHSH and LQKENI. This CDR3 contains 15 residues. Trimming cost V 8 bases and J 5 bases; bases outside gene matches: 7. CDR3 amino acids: CASTPGQGADNEQFF. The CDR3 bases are TGTGCCAGCACTCCGGGACAGGGGGCCGACAATGAGCAGTTCTTC.

CDR3 DNA sequence: TGCGCCAGCAGCCCCAGATTGGACCGGCTAACCTACGAGCAGTACTTC. It yields the protein CASSPRLDRLTYEQYF. This sequence joins TRBV4-1 and TRBJ2-7, with D hard to call. The CDR3 is 16 residues long. CDR1 MGHRA and CDR2 YSYEKL come from the germline V gene. V was pared by 4 bases and J by 2 bases, with 18 bases between.

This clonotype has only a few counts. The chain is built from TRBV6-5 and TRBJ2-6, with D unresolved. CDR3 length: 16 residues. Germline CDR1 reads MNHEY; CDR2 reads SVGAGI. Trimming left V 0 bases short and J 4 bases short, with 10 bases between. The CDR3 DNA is TGTGCCAGCAGTTACTCGGATCTCGGGGGGGCCAACGTCCTGACTTTC. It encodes CASSYSDLGGANVLTF.

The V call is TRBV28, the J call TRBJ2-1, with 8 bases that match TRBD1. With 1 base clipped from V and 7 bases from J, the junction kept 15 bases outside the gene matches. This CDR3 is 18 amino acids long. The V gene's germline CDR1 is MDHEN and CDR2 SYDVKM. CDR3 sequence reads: CASSLLLSPEDRANEQFF. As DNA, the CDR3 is TGTGCCAGCAGTTTATTACTCAGTCCGGAGGACAGGGCTAATGAGCAGTTCTTC. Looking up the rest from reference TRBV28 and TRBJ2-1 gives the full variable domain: DVKVTQSSRYLVKRTGEKVFLECVQDMDHENMFWYRQDPGLGLRLIYFSYDVKMKEKGDIPEGYSVSREKKERFSLILESASTNQTSMYLCASSLLLSPEDRANEQFFGPGTRLTVL.

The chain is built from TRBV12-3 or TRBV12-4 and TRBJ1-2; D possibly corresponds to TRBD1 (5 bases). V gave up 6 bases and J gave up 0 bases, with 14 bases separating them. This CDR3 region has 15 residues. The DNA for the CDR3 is TGTGCCAGCAGCGGGACTCGGCGAGCTAACTATGGCTACACCTTC. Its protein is CASSGTRRANYGYTF.

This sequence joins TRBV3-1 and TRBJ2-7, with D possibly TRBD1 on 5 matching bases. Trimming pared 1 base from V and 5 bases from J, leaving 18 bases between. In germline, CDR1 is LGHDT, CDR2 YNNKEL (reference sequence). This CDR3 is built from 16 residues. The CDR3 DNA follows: TGTGCCAGCAGCCAAGCCCGACAGAGCAGACACCACGAGCAGTACTTC. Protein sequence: CASSQARQSRHHEQYF.

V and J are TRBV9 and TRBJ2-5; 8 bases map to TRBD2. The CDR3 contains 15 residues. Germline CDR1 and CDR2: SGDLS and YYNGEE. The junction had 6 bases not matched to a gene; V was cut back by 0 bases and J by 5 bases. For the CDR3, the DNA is TGTGCCAGCAGCGTAGCAGCAGGACTAGCCGAGACCCAGTACTTC. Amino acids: CASSVAAGLAETQYF.

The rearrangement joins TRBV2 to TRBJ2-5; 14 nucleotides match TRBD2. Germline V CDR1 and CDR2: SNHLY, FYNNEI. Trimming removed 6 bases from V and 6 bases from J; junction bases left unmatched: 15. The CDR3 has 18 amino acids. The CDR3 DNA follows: TGTGCCAGCAGGGGTTCATTGGGACTAGCGGGAGCTGCCCAGACCCAGTACTTC. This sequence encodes CASRGSLGLAGAAQTQYF.

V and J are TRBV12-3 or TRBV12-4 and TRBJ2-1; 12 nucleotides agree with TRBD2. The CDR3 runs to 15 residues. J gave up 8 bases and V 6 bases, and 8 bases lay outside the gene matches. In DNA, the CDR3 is TGTGCCAGCAGCTTGACTAGCGGGAGTAATCATGAGCAGTTCTTC. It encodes CASSLTSGSNHEQFF.

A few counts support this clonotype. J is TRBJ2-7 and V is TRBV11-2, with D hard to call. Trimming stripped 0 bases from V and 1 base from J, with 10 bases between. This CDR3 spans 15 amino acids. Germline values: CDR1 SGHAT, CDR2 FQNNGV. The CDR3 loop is CASSLDFGSSYEQYF. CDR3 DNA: TGTGCCAGCAGCTTAGATTTTGGATCATCCTACGAGCAGTACTTC.

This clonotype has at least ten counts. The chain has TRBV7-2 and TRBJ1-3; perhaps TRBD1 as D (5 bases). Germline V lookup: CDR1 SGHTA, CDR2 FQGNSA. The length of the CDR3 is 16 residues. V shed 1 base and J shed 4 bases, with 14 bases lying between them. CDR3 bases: TGTGCCAGCAGCTTAGACGGAGCAGGGACGGGAAACACCATATATTTT. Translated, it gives CASSLDGAGTGNTIYF.

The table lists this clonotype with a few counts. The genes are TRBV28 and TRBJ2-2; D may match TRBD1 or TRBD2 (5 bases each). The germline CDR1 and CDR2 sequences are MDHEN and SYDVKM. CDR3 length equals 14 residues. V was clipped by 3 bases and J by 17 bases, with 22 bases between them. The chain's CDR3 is CASSFAGNTGERFF. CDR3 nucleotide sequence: TGTGCCAGCAGTTTCGCAGGGAACACCGGGGAGCGTTTTTTT.

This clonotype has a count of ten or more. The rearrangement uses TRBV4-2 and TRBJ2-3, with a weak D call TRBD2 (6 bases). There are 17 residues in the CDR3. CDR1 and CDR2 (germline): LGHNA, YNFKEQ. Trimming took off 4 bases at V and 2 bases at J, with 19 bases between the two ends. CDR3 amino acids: CASSLTSRAGSTDTQYF. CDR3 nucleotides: TGTGCCAGCAGCCTCACGTCCAGGGCGGGGTCCACAGATACGCAGTATTTT.

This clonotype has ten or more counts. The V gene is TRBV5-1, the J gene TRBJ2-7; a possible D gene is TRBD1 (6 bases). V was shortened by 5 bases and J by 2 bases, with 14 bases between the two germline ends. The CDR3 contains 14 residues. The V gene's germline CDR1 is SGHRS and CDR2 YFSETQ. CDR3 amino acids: CASRSGTGTYEQYF. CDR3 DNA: TGCGCCAGCAGAAGTGGAACAGGGACCTACGAGCAGTACTTC.

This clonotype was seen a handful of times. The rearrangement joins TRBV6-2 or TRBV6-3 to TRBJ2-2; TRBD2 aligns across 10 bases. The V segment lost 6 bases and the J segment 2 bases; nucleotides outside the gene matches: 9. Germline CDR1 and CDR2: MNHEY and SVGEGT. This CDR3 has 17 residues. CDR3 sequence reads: CASSLPLAGENTGELFF. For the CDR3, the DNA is TGTGCCAGCAGCCTCCCCCTAGCGGGGGAAAACACCGGGGAGCTGTTTTTT.

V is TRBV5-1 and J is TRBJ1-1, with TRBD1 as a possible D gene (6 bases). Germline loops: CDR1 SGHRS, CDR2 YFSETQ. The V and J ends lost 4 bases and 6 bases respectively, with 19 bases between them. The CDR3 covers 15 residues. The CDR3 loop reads CASSHLGGREAEAFF. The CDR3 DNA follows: TGCGCCAGCAGCCACCTGGGGGGGCGGGAGGCTGAAGCTTTCTTT.